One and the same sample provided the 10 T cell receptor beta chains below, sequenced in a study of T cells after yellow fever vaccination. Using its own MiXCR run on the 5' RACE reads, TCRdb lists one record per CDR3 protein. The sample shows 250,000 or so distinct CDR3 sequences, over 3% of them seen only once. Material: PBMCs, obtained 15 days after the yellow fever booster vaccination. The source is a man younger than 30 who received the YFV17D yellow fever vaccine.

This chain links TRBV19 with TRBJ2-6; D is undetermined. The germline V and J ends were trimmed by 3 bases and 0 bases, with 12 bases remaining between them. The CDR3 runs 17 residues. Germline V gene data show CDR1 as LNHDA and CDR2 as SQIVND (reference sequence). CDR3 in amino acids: CASSMGLTNSGANVLTF. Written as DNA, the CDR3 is TGTGCCAGTAGTATGGGGTTAACAAACTCTGGGGCCAACGTCCTGACTTTC.

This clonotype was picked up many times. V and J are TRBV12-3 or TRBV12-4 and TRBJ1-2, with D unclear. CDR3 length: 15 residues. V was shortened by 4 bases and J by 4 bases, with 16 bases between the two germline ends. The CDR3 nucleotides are TGTGCCAGCAGTTCCTGGACCACCGGTAGCTATGGCTACACCTTC. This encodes CASSSWTTGSYGYTF.

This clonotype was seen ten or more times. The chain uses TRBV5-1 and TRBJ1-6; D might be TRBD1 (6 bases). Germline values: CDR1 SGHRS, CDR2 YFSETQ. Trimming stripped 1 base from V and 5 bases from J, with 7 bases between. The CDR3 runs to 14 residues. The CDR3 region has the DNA TGCGCCAGCAGCTTGCAGGGGAATAATTCACCCCTCCACTTT. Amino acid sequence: CASSLQGNNSPLHF.

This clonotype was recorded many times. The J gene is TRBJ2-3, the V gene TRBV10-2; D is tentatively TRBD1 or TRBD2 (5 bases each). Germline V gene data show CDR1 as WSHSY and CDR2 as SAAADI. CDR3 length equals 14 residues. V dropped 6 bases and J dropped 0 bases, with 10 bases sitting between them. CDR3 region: CASSRDPSTDTQYF. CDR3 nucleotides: TGCGCCAGCAGCAGGGACCCTAGCACAGATACGCAGTATTTT.

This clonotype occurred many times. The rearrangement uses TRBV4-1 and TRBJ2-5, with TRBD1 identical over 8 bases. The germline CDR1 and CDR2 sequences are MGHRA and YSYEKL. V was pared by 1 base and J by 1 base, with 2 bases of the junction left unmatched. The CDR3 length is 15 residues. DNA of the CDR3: TGCGCCAGCAGCCAAGGCGGGACAGGCCAAGAGACCCAGTACTTC. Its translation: CASSQGGTGQETQYF.

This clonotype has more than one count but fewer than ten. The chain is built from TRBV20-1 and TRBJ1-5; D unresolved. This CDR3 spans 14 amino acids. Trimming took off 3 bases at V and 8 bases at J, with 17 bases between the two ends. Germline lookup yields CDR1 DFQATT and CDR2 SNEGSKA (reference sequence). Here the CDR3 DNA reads TGCAGTGCTAGGGTTGGAGCCCGGGAAAAGCCCCAGCATTTT. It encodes CSARVGAREKPQHF.

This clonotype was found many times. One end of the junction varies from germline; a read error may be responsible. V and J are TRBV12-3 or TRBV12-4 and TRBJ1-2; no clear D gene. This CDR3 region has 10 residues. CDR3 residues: CASSLFTVLF. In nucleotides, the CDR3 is TGTGCCAGCAGTTTATTTACGGTTCTCTTC.

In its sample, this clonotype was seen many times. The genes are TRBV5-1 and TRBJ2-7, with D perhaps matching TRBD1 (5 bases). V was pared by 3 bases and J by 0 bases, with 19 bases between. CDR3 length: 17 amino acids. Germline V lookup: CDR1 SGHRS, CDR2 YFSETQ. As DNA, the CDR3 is TGCGCCAGCAGCTGGACGGAGCAGGGCGGAGACTCCTACGAGCAGTACTTC. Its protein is CASSWTEQGGDSYEQYF.

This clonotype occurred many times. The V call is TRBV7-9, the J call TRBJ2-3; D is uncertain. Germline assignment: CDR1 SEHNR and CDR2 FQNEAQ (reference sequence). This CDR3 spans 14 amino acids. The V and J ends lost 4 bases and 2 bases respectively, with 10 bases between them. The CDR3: CASSSTSSTDTQYF. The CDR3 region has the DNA TGTGCCAGCAGCTCTACATCCTCCACAGATACGCAGTATTTT.

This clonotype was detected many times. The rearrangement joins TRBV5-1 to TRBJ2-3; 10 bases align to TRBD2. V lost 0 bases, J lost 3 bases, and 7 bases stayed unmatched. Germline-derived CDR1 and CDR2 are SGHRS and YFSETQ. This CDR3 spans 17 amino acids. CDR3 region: CASSLGVLAGATDTQYF. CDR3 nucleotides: TGCGCCAGCAGCTTGGGGGTCCTAGCGGGGGCTACAGATACGCAGTATTTT.